Following are 5 T cell receptor beta chains from one sample sequenced in a study of vaccination and CD4 T cells after COVID-19. The Oncomine TCR Beta short-read assay was applied to DNA of cultured CD4+ T cells. Each CDR3 protein gets one entry after TCRdb re-called the PCR reads with MiXCR. The data contain 12,000 to 15,000 distinct CDR3 sequences, approximately 52% of them singletons. No antigen has been identified for these receptors. Described treatment: roughly nine-day PBMC culture with coronavirus spike peptide pools or control peptides (ViraFEST assay). The specimen was CD4+ T cells from blood, cultured in vitro. All receptors come from a human donor who had recovered from COVID-19.

This clonotype appeared a single time. The V and J genes are TRBV12-5 and TRBJ2-7, with a possible D match to TRBD1 (6 bases). Germline loops: CDR1 LGHNT, CDR2 FRNRAP. This CDR3 has 14 amino acids. Deletions cut 9 bases from V and 3 bases from J, with 18 bases between. The CDR3 loop reads CASKKGDGGYEQYF. The CDR3 DNA sequence: TGTGCTAGCAAAAAGGGGGACGGAGGCTACGAGCAGTACTTC.

This clonotype was observed a few times. This chain links TRBV20-1 with TRBJ1-1, with D perhaps TRBD1 (6 bases). V lost 0 bases, J lost 1 base, and 12 bases lay in between. This CDR3 has 15 residues. Germline V gene lookup returns CDR1 DFQATT and CDR2 SNEGSKA (reference sequence). The CDR3 DNA follows: TGCAGTGCTAGAGACTCCCTGACAGGGAACACTGAAGCTTTCTTT. Encoded protein: CSARDSLTGNTEAFF.

The rearrangement links TRBV19 to TRBJ2-7; D might be TRBD1 or TRBD2, each matching 5 bases. Trimming took off 7 bases at V and 6 bases at J, with 16 bases between the two ends. The CDR3 is made up of 13 amino acids. CDR1 is LNHDA, CDR2 SQIVND, per germline (reference sequence). The chain's CDR3 is CASMGETPVEQYF. In DNA form, the CDR3 reads TGTGCCAGTATGGGGGAGACGCCGGTCGAGCAGTACTTC.

The chain joins TRBV20-1 to TRBJ2-6; no firm D call. In germline, CDR1 is DFQATT, CDR2 SNEGSKA (reference sequence). The CDR3 loop spans 15 amino acids. The V end lost 5 bases, the J end lost 0 bases, and 11 bases lay between the germline ends. The CDR3 region has the DNA TGCAGTGCTTCCGAGGAGAACTCTGGGGCCAACGTCCTGACTTTC. This sequence encodes CSASEENSGANVLTF.

This chain links TRBV12-3 or TRBV12-4 with TRBJ2-1, with 12 nucleotides matching TRBD2. The V segment lost 6 bases and the J segment 9 bases; nucleotides outside the gene matches: 9. The CDR3 runs 15 residues. The CDR3 sequence is CASRGMTSGSGEQFF. In DNA, the CDR3 is TGTGCCAGCAGGGGGATGACTAGCGGGAGTGGTGAGCAGTTCTTC.